This T cell receptor (beta chain) was documented in a study of Ad26.COV2.S vaccination and SARS-CoV-2 variants. Study information: Ad26.COV2.S, an intramuscular injection, was given once or twice 56 days apart.

Study conclusions and caveats: Placebo recipients had lower spike-specific TCR breadth than vaccine recipients.

Repertoires were generated with immunoSEQ multiplex PCR, while TCRdb's copy carries only in-frame clones and drops some. Here the sample spans more than 300,000 clones, approximately 90% being singletons. Worth noting for this clone: Its antigen remains unknown.

The treatment was: some 20 received Ad26.COV2.S at low or high dose, single or two shots; about 5 received placebo; per-sample allocation not given. Following the first vaccine or placebo injection, samples were taken on day 63. Boston hosted the donor, who was an adult aged 18-55 years. CDR1 is MDHEN, CDR2 SYDVKM, per germline. The V and J ends lost 5 bases and 7 bases, in that order; junction bases with no gene match: 10. The CDR3 sequence is 14 residues long. The clonotype comes from a person between 18 and 59 years old who received the Ad26.COV2.S COVID-19 vaccine or a placebo. The rearrangement joins TRBV28 to TRBJ2-5; 7 nucleotides align to TRBD1. The sequences come from peripheral blood, collected in a trial of Ad26.COV2.S vaccine versus placebo. CDR3 sequence (DNA): TGTGCCAGCAGTGAAACAGGGGCGATAGGGACCCAGTACTTC. It translates to CASSETGAIGTQYF.